The rows below give T cell receptor beta chains drawn from one sample of a study of regulatory T cells in long-lasting Graves disease. TCRdb redid the calling of the multiplex PCR reads with MiXCR, one entry per CDR3 protein. The table lists 560,000 or so distinct CDR3 sequences, about 16% of them singletons. The same sample was also used in a study of T cells in Graves' hyperthyroidism and ophthalmopathy.

This sample comprised peripheral blood mononuclear cells (PBMCs), obtained at new diagnosis, from a patient treated with antithyroid drugs. Receptor source: a man between 18 and 35 years old with Graves disease. Both conserved end residues are part of each CDR3. The D gene is left open where the match is weak. Rows may omit the clone size; those that give it use once, few, many or a size class.

J gene,D gene,V gene,clone size,CDR3 protein,CDR3 DNA
TRBJ1-1,.,TRBV30,many,CAWSATQNTEAFF,TGTGCCTGGAGTGCTACACAGAACACTGAAGCTTTCTTT
TRBJ2-7,.,TRBV27,many,CASSFRRQTMTYEQYF,TGTGCCAGCAGTTTTCGACGACAGACTATGACCTACGAGCAGTACTTC
TRBJ2-7,.,TRBV3-1,few,CASFSSQSYEQYF,TGTGCCAGCTTTTCGTCCCAGTCCTACGAGCAGTACTTC
TRBJ1-2,.,TRBV2,.,CASSARTANYGYTF,TGTGCCAGCAGTGCTCGGACAGCTAACTATGGCTACACCTTC
TRBJ2-5,.,TRBV7-6,many,CASSLKRQGETQYF,TGTGCCAGCAGCTTAAAGCGGCAGGGGGAGACCCAGTACTTC
TRBJ2-7,.,TRBV6-1,.,CASSPRHGRHYEQYF,TGTGCCAGCAGTCCCAGGCACGGGCGACACTACGAGCAGTACTTC
TRBJ1-1,TRBD1,TRBV20-1,.,CSARDRRNRGRVTEAFF,TGCAGTGCTAGAGATCGGAGAAACAGGGGGAGAGTCACTGAAGCTTTCTTT
TRBJ2-1,.,TRBV7-9,many,CASSPREVGSPHNEQFF,TGTGCCAGCAGCCCCCGCGAAGTGGGTAGTCCCCACAATGAGCAGTTCTTC
TRBJ1-5,.,TRBV30,.,CAWSKESNQPQHF,TGTGCCTGGAGTAAGGAAAGCAATCAGCCCCAGCATTTT
TRBJ1-3,.,TRBV7-3,once,CASSLSGGYGDTIYF,TGTGCCAGCAGCCTATCAGGAGGGTACGGAGACACCATATATTTT
TRBJ2-4,.,TRBV11-1,many,CASSQSVGKNIQYF,TGTGCCAGCAGCCAAAGTGTAGGCAAAAACATTCAGTACTTC
TRBJ2-4,TRBD2,TRBV12-3/TRBV12-4,.,CTSSFGIVLAGGPDTNF,TGTACCAGCAGTTTTGGTATCGTACTAGCGGGAGGGCCAGATACGAATTTC
TRBJ2-5,TRBD2,TRBV11-1,many,CASSFSGEETQYF,TGTGCCAGCAGCTTTAGCGGGGAGGAGACCCAGTACTTC
TRBJ2-7,TRBD2,TRBV6-2/TRBV6-3,.,CASSSLAGGEQYF,TGTGCCAGCAGCTCCTTAGCGGGAGGCGAGCAGTACTTC
TRBJ2-6,TRBD1,TRBV28,many,CASRQQGYSSGANVLTF,TGTGCCAGCAGACAACAGGGGTACAGCTCTGGGGCCAACGTCCTGACTTTC
TRBJ2-3,.,TRBV6-1,.,CASSVRGGRRTDTQYF,TGTGCCAGCAGTGTTCGTGGGGGAAGGCGCACAGATACGCAGTATTTT
TRBJ2-2,TRBD2,TRBV20-1,many,CSARDVLAGVPAGELFF,TGCAGTGCTAGAGATGTACTAGCGGGAGTCCCCGCCGGGGAGCTGTTTTTT
TRBJ1-2,TRBD1,TRBV12-3/TRBV12-4,.,CASSLIQGAGYGYTF,TGTGCCAGCAGTTTAATCCAGGGGGCGGGTTATGGCTACACCTTC
TRBJ1-2,TRBD1,TRBV14,many,CASSQGTGTYGYTF,TGTGCCAGCAGCCAAGGGACAGGTACCTATGGCTACACCTTC
TRBJ1-1,TRBD1,TRBV20-1,many,CSARDARGGTEAFF,TGCAGTGCTAGAGATGCCAGGGGGGGCACTGAAGCTTTCTTT
TRBJ2-4,TRBD2,TRBV7-8,few,CASSQFLGLAGGAGENIQYF,TGTGCCAGCAGCCAGTTCCTGGGACTAGCGGGAGGAGCGGGGGAAAACATTCAGTACTTC
TRBJ2-7,TRBD2,TRBV28,many,CASSFKRDPYEQYF,TGTGCCAGCAGTTTCAAGCGGGACCCCTACGAGCAGTACTTC
TRBJ1-4,.,TRBV12-3/TRBV12-4,many,CASSPGLLRIPTNEKLFF,TGTGCCAGCAGTCCGGGTCTTCTTCGGATCCCAACTAATGAAAAACTGTTTTTT
TRBJ1-6,.,TRBV20-1,.,CSARSNSPLHF,TGCAGTGCCCGTAGTAATTCACCCCTCCACTTT
TRBJ2-1,TRBD2,TRBV12-3/TRBV12-4,many,CASSLGTSGDSYNEQFF,TGTGCCAGCAGTTTGGGGACTAGCGGGGACTCCTACAATGAGCAGTTCTTC
TRBJ2-1,TRBD2,TRBV12-3/TRBV12-4,.,CASSPTLRGSGNEQFF,TGTGCCAGCAGCCCTACCCTGCGGGGGTCGGGCAATGAGCAGTTCTTC
TRBJ2-1,TRBD2,TRBV6-2/TRBV6-3,.,CASSSGGRSYNEQFF,TGTGCCAGCAGTAGCGGGGGACGCTCCTACAATGAGCAGTTCTTC
TRBJ2-5,TRBD2,TRBV20-1,few,CSARGTSFQETQYF,TGCAGTGCTAGAGGGACTAGCTTTCAAGAGACCCAGTACTTC
TRBJ2-5,TRBD1,TRBV27,few,CASRPQGSKETQYF,TGTGCCAGCAGGCCACAGGGGTCCAAAGAGACCCAGTACTTC
TRBJ2-5,TRBD1,TRBV3-1,many,CASSQMTGSEETQYF,TGTGCCAGCAGCCAAATGACAGGGTCGGAAGAGACCCAGTACTTC
TRBJ2-7,.,TRBV4-2,few,CASNKLATGSSYEQYF,TGTGCCAGCAACAAGTTAGCGACGGGGAGTTCCTACGAGCAGTACTTC
TRBJ1-5,.,TRBV9,.,CASSQSTGRNQPQHF,TGTGCCAGCAGCCAAAGTACAGGAAGAAATCAGCCCCAGCATTTT
TRBJ1-3,.,TRBV6-1,many,CASRGQLSGNTIYF,TGTGCCAGCAGGGGCCAACTCTCTGGAAACACCATATATTTT
TRBJ1-1,.,TRBV3-1,many,CASSQGWQINTEAFF,TGTGCCAGCAGCCAAGGATGGCAGATCAACACTGAAGCTTTCTTT
TRBJ1-1,.,TRBV28,.,CASSLRGSAFF,TGTGCCAGCAGTTTGCGTGGGTCGGCTTTCTTT
TRBJ1-2,.,TRBV20-1,.,CSADGNPWGYTF,TGCAGTGCTGATGGGAACCCGTGGGGCTACACCTTC
TRBJ2-2,.,TRBV2,few,CASRVGQITGELFF,TGTGCCAGCAGGGTAGGGCAGATCACCGGGGAGCTGTTTTTT
TRBJ2-7,.,TRBV7-9,few,CASRLPPPGSYEQYF,TGTGCCAGCAGGCTTCCCCCTCCGGGGTCCTACGAGCAGTACTTC
TRBJ2-1,TRBD2,TRBV10-3,many,CAISEWLAGVDEQFF,TGTGCCATCAGTGAGTGGTTAGCGGGAGTGGATGAGCAGTTCTTC
TRBJ2-1,TRBD2,TRBV12-3/TRBV12-4,.,CASSLPWTSGNNEQFF,TGTGCCAGCAGTTTACCTTGGACTAGCGGGAACAATGAGCAGTTCTTC
TRBJ2-5,TRBD2,TRBV20-1,many,CSAGPGLAGGETQYF,TGCAGTGCTGGGCCCGGACTAGCGGGAGGGGAGACCCAGTACTTC
TRBJ2-7,.,TRBV20-1,many,CSASGLNHYEQYF,TGCAGTGCTTCTGGACTAAACCACTACGAGCAGTACTTC
TRBJ2-3,.,TRBV2,many,CASSERPRTDTQYF,TGTGCCAGCAGTGAACGGCCACGCACAGATACGCAGTATTTT
TRBJ2-5,.,TRBV7-9,few,CASSAAGLQETQYF,TGTGCCAGCAGCGCGGCAGGTCTTCAAGAGACCCAGTACTTC
TRBJ2-3,TRBD2,TRBV7-9,few,CASSRLTSGRKTDTQYF,TGTGCCAGCAGCCGCTTGACTAGCGGGAGAAAAACAGATACGCAGTATTTT
TRBJ1-1,.,TRBV12-3/TRBV12-4,many,CASSRYAVAVGDTEAFF,TGTGCCAGCAGTCGGTATGCGGTGGCGGTGGGGGACACTGAAGCTTTCTTT
TRBJ2-7,TRBD2,TRBV19,.,CASRYRREGSYEQYF,TGTGCCAGTAGGTATAGGCGGGAGGGATCGTACGAGCAGTACTTC
TRBJ2-7,TRBD2,TRBV19,many,CASSSPGTSGSYEQYF,TGTGCCAGCAGTTCCCCCGGGACTAGCGGGAGTTACGAGCAGTACTTC